Here is one T cell receptor beta chain with its context. The sample comes from a study of blood T cell repertoires in COVID-19. Study as a whole: Sites across the United States, Italy and Spain contributed samples from acute and convalescent COVID-19. Nucleic acid was either cDNA or gDNA, and it came from T cells, B-cell-depleted T cells, or PBMCs.

Study processing details: Estimates of nucleated cell counts were drawn from the amplification of reference gene primers. The protocol was immunoSEQ multiplex PCR, while the TCRdb copy is restricted to in-frame clones and leaves out a portion. The DNA gave D and trimming, while V, J and clone size come from that table. Among approximately 52,000 clones listed, about nine tenths were seen once. Germline V gives CDR1 SGDLS, CDR2 YYNGEE. The V and J ends lost 0 bases and 7 bases respectively, with 7 bases between them. This CDR3 region has 13 residues. Sequenced: peripheral blood. The TCR comes from a human donor in a cohort sampled during active COVID-19. The rearrangement uses TRBV9 and TRBJ2-2; no clear D. The CDR3: CASSVVLGGELFF. The CDR3 DNA reads TGTGCCAGCAGCGTAGTTCTCGGCGGGGAGCTGTTTTTT.